The 23 T cell receptor beta chains in this list originate from one sample, sequenced in a study of blood T cell repertoires in COVID-19. Sequenced by immunoSEQ multiplex PCR; TCRdb stores in-frame clones only, minus some. The sample comprises roughly 120,000 clones, 80% to 95% of which are singletons, and 2.1% rests with the top ten. Material: peripheral blood. The receptors were sampled from a man in his forties or fifties with COVID-19, enrolled during active disease.

This clone was counted once. This chain connects TRBV29-1 to TRBJ2-5, with a weak D call TRBD2 (6 bases). Germline CDR1 is SQVTM and CDR2 is ANQGSEA. V lost 4 bases, J lost 6 bases, and 21 bases lay in between. The length of the CDR3 is 15 residues. CDR3 sequence (DNA): TGCAGCGTTGGAGCTGGGGCCAGCGGGCTGCAGACCCAGTACTTC. Residues: CSVGAGASGLQTQYF.

V gene TRBV5-1 combines with J gene TRBJ2-2; a possible D gene is TRBD1 (6 bases). The CDR3 has 13 residues. Germline CDR1 SGHRS, CDR2 YFSETQ. V lost 6 bases to trimming and J lost 5 bases, with 11 bases between them. CDR3 DNA sequence: TGCGCCAGCACCCTACAGGGAACCGGGGAGCTGTTTTTT. It encodes CASTLQGTGELFF.

This clone was seen only once. The CDR3 reads CASSGAGREKLFF. CDR3 DNA sequence: TGTGCCAGCAGCGGGGCGGGAAGAGAAAAACTGTTTTTT. This chain joins TRBV9 and TRBJ1-4, with D unclear. CDR1 SGDLS and CDR2 YYNGEE come from the germline V gene. V was cut by 3 bases and J by 8 bases, with 11 bases left in between. CDR3 length: 13 residues.

The chain combines TRBV18 with TRBJ1-5; TRBD1 aligns across 7 bases. V was pared by 8 bases and J by 0 bases, with 7 bases of the junction left unmatched. The CDR3 consists of 15 residues. CDR1 KGHSH and CDR2 LQKENI come from the germline V gene. The CDR3 DNA reads TGTGCCAGCCGACAGGGCCCTTATAGCAATCAGCCCCAGCATTTT. Translation gives CASRQGPYSNQPQHF.

This chain joins TRBV11-2 and TRBJ1-5; 8 bases agree with TRBD1. The V and J ends lost 5 bases and 2 bases, in that order; junction bases with no gene match: 5. This CDR3 contains 15 residues. Germline assignment: CDR1 SGHAT and CDR2 FQNNGV. As DNA, the CDR3 is TGTGCCAGCAGCCCAGGACAGGGTGGCAATCAGCCCCAGCATTTT. Amino acid sequence: CASSPGQGGNQPQHF.

The J gene is TRBJ1-2, the V gene TRBV2; D unresolved. Germline V CDR1 and CDR2: SNHLY, FYNNEI. The V end lost 6 bases, the J end lost 7 bases, and 15 bases lay between the germline ends. The CDR3 contains 13 residues. The DNA for the CDR3 is TGTGCCAGCAGGGTTCGGGTATCTGGTGGCTACACCTTC. This translates into CASRVRVSGGYTF.

The V gene is TRBV19, the J gene TRBJ2-1, with a possible D match to TRBD2 (6 bases). CDR1 and CDR2 (germline): LNHDA, SQIVND (reference sequence). The V end lost 11 bases, the J end lost 0 bases, and 23 bases lay between the germline ends. The CDR3 extends over 17 amino acids. This CDR3 is CAVGRTDRGSSYNEQFF. The CDR3, as DNA: TGTGCCGTAGGAAGAACCGACCGGGGGAGCTCCTACAATGAGCAGTTCTTC.

As regards this clone: Other DNA sequences of this sample code for an identical CDR3. This sequence joins TRBV5-1 and TRBJ2-3, with a tentative D call TRBD1 (6 bases). Germline CDR1 SGHRS, CDR2 YFSETQ. Trimming cost V 2 bases and J 2 bases, with 12 bases left between them. The CDR3 has 15 residues. The CDR3 DNA is TGCGCCAGCAGCTTAGAAGGGGGTTCCACAGATACGCAGTATTTT. Its translation: CASSLEGGSTDTQYF.

This chain uses TRBV19 with TRBJ2-2, with 8 bases lining up with TRBD2. CDR1 is LNHDA, CDR2 SQIVND, per germline (reference sequence). This CDR3 region has 16 residues. V gave up 5 bases and J gave up 1 base; unmatched junction bases: 6. DNA for the CDR3: TGTGCCAGTAGTCCCCGACTAGCGAGGAACACCGGGGAGCTGTTTTTT. Translation: CASSPRLARNTGELFF.

This clone was detected once. The rearrangement links TRBV27 to TRBJ1-2, with TRBD1 identical over 10 bases. The CDR3 covers 15 residues. Trimming removed 3 bases from V and 8 bases from J; junction bases left unmatched: 9. The germline V gene has CDR1 MNHEY and CDR2 SMNVEV (reference sequence). Here the CDR3 reads CASSFPRQGAVGYTF. The CDR3 nucleotides read TGTGCCAGCAGTTTTCCGAGACAGGGGGCTGTAGGCTACACCTTC.

This clone was detected a few times. CDR3 residues: CASSFGYGYTF. The CDR3 nucleotides read TGTGCCAGCAGTTTCGGCTATGGCTACACCTTC. V is TRBV12-3 or TRBV12-4 and J is TRBJ1-2; no reliable D call. This CDR3 is 11 amino acids long. Trimming left V 3 bases short and J 4 bases short, with 3 bases between.

The J gene is TRBJ2-7, the V gene TRBV24-1; D may be TRBD1 (6 bases). With 4 bases removed from V and 4 bases from J, the gap between germline ends came to 13 bases. There are 14 residues in the CDR3. Germline V gene lookup returns CDR1 KGHDR and CDR2 SFDVKD. The CDR3 coding sequence is TGTGCCACCAGTGACACAGCCAGGGGTTACGAGCAGTACTTC. Encoded protein: CATSDTARGYEQYF.

The chain combines TRBV19 with TRBJ2-3; D is unclear. The germline V gene has CDR1 LNHDA and CDR2 SQIVND (reference sequence). This CDR3 has 14 amino acids. With 3 bases removed from V and 2 bases from J, the gap between germline ends came to 9 bases. CDR3 coding DNA: TGTGCCAGTAGTATTGGGCGTGTCACAGATACGCAGTATTTT. Residues: CASSIGRVTDTQYF.

This chain joins TRBV6-6 and TRBJ2-2, with TRBD2 matching 9 bases. J gave up 0 bases and V 5 bases, and 7 bases lay outside the gene matches. Germline V gives CDR1 MNHNY, CDR2 SVGAGI (reference sequence). The CDR3 has 17 amino acids. CDR3 in DNA: TGTGCCAGCAGTCAATTGGGACTAGCTGCGAACACCGGGGAGCTGTTTTTT. It translates to CASSQLGLAANTGELFF.

The V gene is TRBV4-3, the J gene TRBJ2-3; TRBD2 matches 13 bases. This CDR3 region has 17 residues. Unmatched junction bases numbered 7, after V lost 1 base and J lost 6 bases. The germline CDR1 and CDR2 sequences are LGHNA and YSLEER. The CDR3 is CASSQVLAGGPGDTQYF. DNA of the CDR3: TGCGCCAGCAGCCAAGTACTAGCGGGAGGGCCAGGTGATACGCAGTATTTT.

The chain couples TRBV10-3 to TRBJ1-1, with 12 bases lining up with TRBD1. There are 14 residues in the CDR3. V dropped 6 bases and J dropped 7; count of bases not matched to a gene: 6. Germline values: CDR1 ENHRY, CDR2 SYGVKD. CDR3 in DNA: TGTGCCATCAGCGGGACAGGGGGCGTTGGTGAAGCTTTCTTT. Translation gives CAISGTGGVGEAFF.

This clone was seen a single time. CDR3 protein: CASSLSGGIEETQYF. The DNA of the CDR3 is TGTGCCAGCAGCCTAAGTGGGGGGATTGAAGAGACCCAGTACTTC. The chain joins TRBV11-2 to TRBJ2-5; a weak D match, TRBD2 (6 bases). Germline V CDR1 and CDR2: SGHAT, FQNNGV. The CDR3 consists of 15 residues. The germline V and J ends were trimmed by 5 bases and 3 bases, with 16 bases remaining between them.

V and J are TRBV20-1 and TRBJ2-5, with TRBD2 as a possible D gene (6 bases). The germline V and J ends were trimmed by 3 bases and 5 bases, with 16 bases remaining between them. CDR3 size: 14 residues. CDR1 and CDR2 from the germline V gene are DFQATT and SNEGSKA (reference sequence). CDR3 nucleotide sequence: TGCAGTGCTAGTTTGGCGGGACCGTTGGAGACCCAGTACTTC. The encoded protein is CSASLAGPLETQYF.

The rearrangement uses TRBV25-1 and TRBJ2-1; TRBD2 aligns across 7 bases. This CDR3 is 17 amino acids long. CDR1 and CDR2 from the germline V gene are MGHDK and SYGVNS. V was pared by 3 bases and J by 2 bases, with 10 bases of the junction left unmatched. CDR3 sequence (DNA): TGTGCCAGCAGTGATTATGGCGGGAGAGGGACCTACAATGAGCAGTTCTTC. It is translated as CASSDYGGRGTYNEQFF.

This chain uses TRBV4-2 with TRBJ1-5; TRBD1 matches at 12 bases. Per the germline V gene, CDR1 is LGHNA and CDR2 is YNFKEQ. This CDR3 is built from 20 residues. Trimming cost V 4 bases and J 1 base; bases outside gene matches: 14. As DNA, the CDR3 is TGTGCCAGCAGCCTGCTGTTCCCGGGACAGGGGGCGCAGAGCAATCAGCCCCAGCATTTT. Translated, it gives CASSLLFPGQGAQSNQPQHF.

This chain uses TRBV29-1 with TRBJ1-2; 7 bases align to TRBD1. The V gene's germline CDR1 is SQVTM and CDR2 ANQGSEA. V gave up 1 base and J gave up 6 bases; unmatched junction bases: 2. This CDR3 contains 12 residues. CDR3 in amino acids: CSVEGQGNGYTF. The CDR3 DNA reads as TGCAGCGTTGAAGGACAGGGCAATGGCTACACCTTC.

This rearrangement joins TRBV6-1 to TRBJ2-1, with 10 bases that match TRBD2. The germline V gene has CDR1 MNHNS and CDR2 SASEGT. With 4 bases clipped from V and 4 bases from J, the junction kept 7 bases outside the gene matches. The CDR3 sequence is 16 residues long. CDR3 sequence reads: CASSVSSGSFYNEQFF. CDR3 nucleotide sequence: TGTGCCAGCAGTGTCTCTAGCGGGAGTTTTTACAATGAGCAGTTCTTC.

The chain combines TRBV13 with TRBJ2-7, with D maybe TRBD1 (6 bases). The CDR3 contains 12 residues. Trimming removed 4 bases at V and 7 bases at J, with 11 bases between. Germline V lookup: CDR1 PRHDT, CDR2 FYEKMQ (reference sequence). The CDR3 bases are TGTGCCAGCAGCTCACAGGGCGGTGAGCAGTACGTC. Translating it yields CASSSQGGEQYV.